This T cell receptor beta chain was identified in a study of cytomegalovirus exposure and HLA in healthy donors. Separation from the roughly 670-subject first cohort characterized the roughly 120-subject validation cohort, to which the donors belonged. The repertoire was sequenced with immunoSEQ multiplex PCR; TCRdb's copy has only in-frame clones and lacks some. The repertoire holds 65,000 to 75,000 clones, roughly 95% seen once, with over 3.5% in the top ten. This clone was detected only once. Its target is not known. General study points: High specificity and sensitivity for cytomegalovirus status were reported for the classifier.

This CDR3 spans 14 amino acids. Germline CDR1 reads SNHLY; CDR2 reads FYNNEI. Between the trimmed V and J ends, which lost 2 bases and 6 bases, there was a span of 11 bases. The receptor's source is a woman younger than 30 in good health and CMV-seropositive. The sample was PBMCs. This chain joins TRBV2 and TRBJ1-5; the D gene is possibly TRBD1 (6 bases). CDR3 DNA sequence: TGTGCCAGCAGTGAACAGGGAGGGGGTCAGCCCCAGCATTTT. Translating gives CASSEQGGGQPQHF.